By sample fraction, the clone carrying this TCR beta chain is medium-sized (0.01 to 0.1%). The target antigen is unknown. This sample is part of a study of T cell responses to AZD1222 COVID-19 vaccine. Findings and limits, study-wide: Nearly half of the spike-specific TCRs reportedly recognize variant regions that carry no mutations. Researchers report vaccine-associated CD4 TCRs spanning spike, with dominance at 160-218 and 743-854. Just a handful of AZD1222 recipients tested seropositive at baseline. White British ancestry dominated among donors, who included more females, and clonal diversity was possibly underestimated.

The germline V gene encodes CDR1 WNHNN and CDR2 SYGVQD (reference sequence). V lost 6 bases, J lost 1 base, and 4 bases stayed unmatched. CDR3 length: 15 amino acids. Sequencing was performed with immunoSEQ multiplex PCR; in TCRdb, only in-frame clones are kept and a portion is missing. The repertoire holds fewer than 150,000 clones, with about 87% as singletons. This sequence joins TRBV10-1 and TRBJ2-2, with 8 bases fitting TRBD2. The receptor comes from an adult who received the AZD1222 COVID-19 vaccine. The sequences come from peripheral blood, collected 28 days after the second AZD1222 dose. CDR3 DNA: TGCGCCAGCAGCGTTAGCGGGGAGAACACCGGGGAGCTGTTTTTT. Protein sequence: CASSVSGENTGELFF.